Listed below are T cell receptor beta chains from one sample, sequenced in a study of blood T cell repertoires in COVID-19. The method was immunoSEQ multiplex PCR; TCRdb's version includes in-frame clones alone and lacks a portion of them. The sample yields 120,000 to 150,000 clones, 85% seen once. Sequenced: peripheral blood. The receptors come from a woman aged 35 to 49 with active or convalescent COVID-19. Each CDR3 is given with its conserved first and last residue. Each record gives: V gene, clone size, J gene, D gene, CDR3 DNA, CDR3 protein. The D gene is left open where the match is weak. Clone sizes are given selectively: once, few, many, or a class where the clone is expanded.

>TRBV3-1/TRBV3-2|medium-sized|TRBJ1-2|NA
TGTGCCAGCAGCCAAGAAGAGCAGGAGCGGGATGGCTACACCTTC
CASSQEEQERDGYTF
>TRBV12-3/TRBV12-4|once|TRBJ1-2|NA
TGTGCCAGCGGACGAGACAGGCTCTATGGCTACACCTTC
CASGRDRLYGYTF
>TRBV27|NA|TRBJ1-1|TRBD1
TGTGCCAGCAGTGCCGACGACAGGGAATCCACTGAAGCTTTCTTT
CASSADDRESTEAFF
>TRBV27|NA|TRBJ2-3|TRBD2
TGTGCCAGCAGTCCAACTAGCGGGAGGCCCACAGATACGCAGTATTTT
CASSPTSGRPTDTQYF
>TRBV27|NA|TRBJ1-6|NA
TGTGCCAGCACCCCGTCCCGGGGACTGAATAATTCACCCCTCCACTTT
CASTPSRGLNNSPLHF
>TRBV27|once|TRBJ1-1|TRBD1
TGTGCCAGCAGTTTCCGCCCGGGGACAGGGACGATGAACACTGAAGCTTTCTTT
CASSFRPGTGTMNTEAFF
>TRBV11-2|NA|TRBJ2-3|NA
TGTGCCAGCAGCTTAGTCTGGGGCAGACCTCTCACAGATACGCAGTATTTT
CASSLVWGRPLTDTQYF
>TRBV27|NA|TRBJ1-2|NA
TGTGCCAGCAGTTCCCCGACCCGGGATGGCTACACCTTC
CASSSPTRDGYTF
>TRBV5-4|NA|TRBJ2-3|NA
TGTGCCAGCAGCTTGGGACAACGGCAGGATACGCAGTATTTT
CASSLGQRQDTQYF
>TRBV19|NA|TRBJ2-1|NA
TGTGCCAGTAATCTTGTTGGCGGAGACAATGAGCAGTTCTTC
CASNLVGGDNEQFF
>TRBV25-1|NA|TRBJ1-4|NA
TGTGCCAGCACTCTACGGGATGAAAAACTGTTTTTT
CASTLRDEKLFF
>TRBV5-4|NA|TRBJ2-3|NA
TGTGCCAGCAGCCTCGACAGCGGGACAGATACGCAGTATTTT
CASSLDSGTDTQYF
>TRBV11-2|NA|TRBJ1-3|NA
TGTGCCAGCAGCTTAGATTCCCCTTCCGGAAACACCATATATTTT
CASSLDSPSGNTIYF
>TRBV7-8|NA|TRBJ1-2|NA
TGTGCCAGCAGCTTAGCGCGGCCAGGGGTCCTAGGTGTCGGCTACACCTTC
CASSLARPGVLGVGYTF
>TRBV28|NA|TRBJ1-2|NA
TGTGCCAGCAGTTTAGGGCAGGGGACCTATGGCTACACCTTC
CASSLGQGTYGYTF
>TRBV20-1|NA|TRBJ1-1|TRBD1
TGCAGTGCTAGTCGTGGACAGGTGAACACTGAAGCTTTCTTT
CSASRGQVNTEAFF
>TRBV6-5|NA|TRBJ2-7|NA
TGTGCCAGCAGTTACTCGATACAGGTTCTTACGCAGCAGTACTTC
CASSYSIQVLTQQYF
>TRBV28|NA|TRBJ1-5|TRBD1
TGTGCCAGCAGCCTAGGACAGGGTCTCATGGCCCAGCATTTT
CASSLGQGLMAQHF
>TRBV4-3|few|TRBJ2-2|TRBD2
TGCGCCAGCAGCCAAGACAGCGGGAGGAACACCGGGGAGCTGTTTTTT
CASSQDSGRNTGELFF
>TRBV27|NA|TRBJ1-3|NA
TGTGCCAGCAGAAAAGCCGACAGGTCAAGCACCATATATTTT
CASRKADRSSTIYF
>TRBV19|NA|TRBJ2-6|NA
TGTGCCAGTAGCCCGGGGAGAGCCTCCTCTGGGGCCAACGTCCTGACTTTC
CASSPGRASSGANVLTF
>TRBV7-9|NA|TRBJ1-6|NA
TGTGCCAGCAGCTTATATCCGGGATACGATTCACCCCTCCACTTT
CASSLYPGYDSPLHF
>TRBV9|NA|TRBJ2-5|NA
TGTGCCAGCAGCGGTTCGCGGGCGGGGGAGACCCAGTACTTC
CASSGSRAGETQYF
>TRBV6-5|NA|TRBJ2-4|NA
TGTGCCAGCAGTTACTCGGGTACTGCAAGGGGCAACATTCAGTACTTC
CASSYSGTARGNIQYF
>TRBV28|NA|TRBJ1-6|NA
TGTGCCAGCACCACGCGACAGGCCAATAATTCACCCCTCCACTTT
CASTTRQANNSPLHF
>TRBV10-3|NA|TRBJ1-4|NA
TGTGCCATCAGTGAGTCCGGCGGGGCTAATGAAAAACTGTTTTTT
CAISESGGANEKLFF
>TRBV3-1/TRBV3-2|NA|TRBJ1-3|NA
TGTGCCAGCAGCCAAGTAGTAACAGCCTCTGGAAACACCATATATTTT
CASSQVVTASGNTIYF
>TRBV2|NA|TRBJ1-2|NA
TGTGCCAGCAGTGAATGGCAGGCTAACTATGGCTACACCTTC
CASSEWQANYGYTF
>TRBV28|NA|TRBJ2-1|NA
TGTGCCAGCAGTTTAAAGAGTTCGGAGCAGTTCTTC
CASSLKSSEQFF
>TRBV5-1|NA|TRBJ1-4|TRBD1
TGCGCCAGCAGCTTGGGGAGACAGGGTGGGATTGAAAAACTGTTTTTT
CASSLGRQGGIEKLFF
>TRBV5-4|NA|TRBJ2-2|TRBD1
TGTGCCAGCAGCTCCGGGACAGGGAACACCGGGGAGCTGTTTTTT
CASSSGTGNTGELFF
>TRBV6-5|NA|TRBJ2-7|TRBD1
TGTGCCAGCAGTTATGACAGGGTGGTGGGGGAGCAGTACTTC
CASSYDRVVGEQYF
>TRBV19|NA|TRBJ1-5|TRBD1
TGTGCCAGTAGTACATGGGACAGCGATCAGCCCCAGCATTTT
CASSTWDSDQPQHF
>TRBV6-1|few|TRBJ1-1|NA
TGTGCCAGCAGTGACCCCAACAGCTACACTGAAGCTTTCTTT
CASSDPNSYTEAFF
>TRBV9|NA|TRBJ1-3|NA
TGTGCCAGCAGCTCGCGGGGAGACTTCTCTGGAAACACCATATATTTT
CASSSRGDFSGNTIYF
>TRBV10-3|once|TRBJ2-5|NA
TGTGCCATTGCCTCGGACAGGGAGGGGGCGGAGACCCAGTACTTC
CAIASDREGAETQYF
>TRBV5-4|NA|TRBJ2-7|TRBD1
TGTGCCAGCAGCACTCGGACAGGGGCCGGGTACGAGCAGTACTTC
CASSTRTGAGYEQYF
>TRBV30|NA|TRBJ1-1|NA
TGTGCCTGGAAAAGAGGAGCTGAAGCTTTCTTT
CAWKRGAEAFF
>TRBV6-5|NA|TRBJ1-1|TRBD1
TGTGCCAGCAGTTACTCGACGGGCAGGGGGACTGAAGCTTTCTTT
CASSYSTGRGTEAFF
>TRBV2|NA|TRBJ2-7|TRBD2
TGTGCCAGCAAGGCCATAGCGGGGGAGGTAGGCGAGCAGTACTTC
CASKAIAGEVGEQYF
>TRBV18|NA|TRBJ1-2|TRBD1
TGTGCCAGCTCACCGAGACAGGGGGTTGATGGCTACACCTTC
CASSPRQGVDGYTF
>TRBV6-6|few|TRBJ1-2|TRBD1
TGTGCCAGCAGCTACCTATCGACAGGGGGGGGCTACACCTTC
CASSYLSTGGGYTF
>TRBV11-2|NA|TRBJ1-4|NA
TGTGCCAGCAGCTTAGGCAGGGCGCAGATCGTTAATGAAAAACTGTTTTTT
CASSLGRAQIVNEKLFF
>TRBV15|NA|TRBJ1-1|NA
TGTGCCACCAGCCGCAGACAGGCGGCCGGTACTGAAGCTTTCTTT
CATSRRQAAGTEAFF
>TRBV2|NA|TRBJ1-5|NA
TGTGCCAGCAGAAAGGGAGAAGGCAATCAGCCCCAGCATTTT
CASRKGEGNQPQHF
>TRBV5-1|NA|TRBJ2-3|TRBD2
TGCGCCAGCGCTAGCGGAAGCACAGATACGCAGTATTTT
CASASGSTDTQYF
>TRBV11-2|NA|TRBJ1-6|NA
TGTGCCAGCAGCTTAGAGGGAGTCGGGTGGAATTCACCCCTCCACTTT
CASSLEGVGWNSPLHF
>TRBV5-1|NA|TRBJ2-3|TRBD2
TGCGCCAGCAGCCCGGGAGGGGACCGCGATACGCAGTATTTT
CASSPGGDRDTQYF
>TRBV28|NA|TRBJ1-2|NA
TGTGCCGTACGGGGAGGGGGAGGCTACACCTTC
CAVRGGGGYTF
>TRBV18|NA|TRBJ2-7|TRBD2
TGTGCCAGCTCACCATCGACGAGGACTAGCGCAAATGCCGAGCAGTACTTC
CASSPSTRTSANAEQYF
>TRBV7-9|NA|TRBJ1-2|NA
TGTGCCAGCAGTCCAACTGGGGCAGAGCAATCGTATGGCTACACCTTC
CASSPTGAEQSYGYTF
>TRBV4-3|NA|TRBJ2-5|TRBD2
TGCGCCAGCAGCCAAGAAACAGGACTAGCGGGAGGTCGGGCGGAGACCCAGTACTTC
CASSQETGLAGGRAETQYF
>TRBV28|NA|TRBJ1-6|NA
TGTGCCAGCAGCACCAACAGGAATTCACCCCTCCACTTT
CASSTNRNSPLHF
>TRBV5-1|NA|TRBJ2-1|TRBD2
TGCGCCAGCAGCACACGACCGACGACTAGCCCCAACAATGAGCAGTTCTTC
CASSTRPTTSPNNEQFF
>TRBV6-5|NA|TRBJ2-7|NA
TGTGCCAGCAGTTACTTTGGAGAGCCCTCCTACGAGCAGTACTTC
CASSYFGEPSYEQYF